The T cell receptor beta chain described here comes from a study of blood T cell repertoires in COVID-19. Data came from immunoSEQ multiplex PCR; TCRdb stores just in-frame clones and leaves some out. This table has hundreds of thousands of clones, about 87% appearing once. Germline V CDR1 and CDR2: SGHRS, YFSETQ. V was cut by 6 bases and J by 3 bases, with 16 bases left in between. The CDR3 covers 14 residues. The chain combines TRBV5-1 with TRBJ2-7; perhaps TRBD2 as D (6 bases). This clonotype originated in a human donor in a cohort sampled during active COVID-19. The specimen sequenced was peripheral blood. The CDR3 nucleotides are TGCGCCAGCACCCTTGCGGGGTCCAACTACGAGCAGTACTTC. It codes for CASTLAGSNYEQYF.